This entry is about one T cell receptor beta chain. Its antigen is unknown. Only in-frame clones appear in the TCRdb table, and some are missing; sequencing was by immunoSEQ multiplex PCR. The profile covers just under 80,000 clones, with 65% to 90% appearing a single time and 20% to 25% taken by the ten largest. This sample is part of a study of radiation and T cells in renal cell carcinoma. Study-level background: Nephrectomy followed 15 Gy stereotactic body radiation by 4 weeks. General study findings and limits: Top tumor clonotypes rose in blood 2 weeks post-radiation, then contracted.

The CDR3 covers 14 residues. Trimming removed 10 bases from V and 0 bases from J; junction bases left unmatched: 8. Germline V gene sequence: CDR1 LNHDA, CDR2 SQIVND (reference sequence). As for time point: blood 2 weeks post-SBRT. The treatment: 15 Gy SBRT to primary tumor, nephrectomy 4 weeks later. The TCR comes from a woman in her forties or fifties with renal cell carcinoma. Source: blood, taken from a patient whose treatment included radiotherapy and nephrectomy. The chain employs TRBV19 and TRBJ1-1, with TRBD1 identical over 7 bases. Here the CDR3 reads CATRTGHMNTEAFF. The CDR3 bases are TGTGCCACGCGGACAGGACACATGAACACTGAAGCTTTCTTT.